This entry is about one TCR beta chain. These data originate in a study of blood T cell repertoires in COVID-19. Turning to the study itself: Both acute and convalescent COVID-19 samples were obtained from the United States, Italy and Spain. In each case, the material was cDNA or gDNA derived from T cells, B-cell-depleted T cells, or PBMCs.

V gave up 4 bases and J gave up 1 base, with 11 bases separating them. CDR1 and CDR2 (germline): SGDLS, YYNGEE. CDR3 length equals 14 residues. Per the original data handling: Reference gene primer amplification in the assay estimated nucleated cell counts. Method: immunoSEQ multiplex PCR; TCRdb's copy keeps in-frame clones and lacks some. That table supplies the V and J calls and clone size; D and trimming were determined from the DNA. The sample includes roughly 56,000 clones, around four fifths seen only once; the top ten take 5% to 6%. Sequencing was done on a sample of peripheral blood. The chain links TRBV9 to TRBJ2-5, with D perhaps TRBD2 (6 bases). This TCR came from a man between 65 and 79 years old with acute or convalescent COVID-19. The CDR3 DNA is TGTGCCAGCAGCCCCCGCGGGACCCAAGAGACCCAGTACTTC. The encoded protein is CASSPRGTQETQYF.